These 5 T cell receptor beta chains originate from one sample sequenced in a study of OX40 agonist ivuxolimab in advanced cancers. Method: immunoSEQ multiplex PCR; TCRdb's copy keeps in-frame clones and lacks some. The repertoire consists of about 81,000 clones, with about 81% occurring once and the leading ten covering 6% to 8.5%. The sample was CD4+ or CD8+ T cells sorted from blood, taken in a trial of the OX40 agonist ivuxolimab. All receptors derive from an adult with an advanced solid tumor such as melanoma, head and neck, liver or kidney cancer.

The chain recombines TRBV7-9 with TRBJ1-5; weak D call: TRBD1 (6 bases). The length of the CDR3 is 18 residues. V was shortened by 4 bases and J by 6 bases, with 25 bases between the two germline ends. Germline CDR1 and CDR2: SEHNR and FQNEAQ (reference sequence). The CDR3 spells CASSYMITGGSRGQPQHF. The CDR3 bases are TGTGCCAGCAGCTATATGATAACGGGAGGGTCCAGGGGTCAGCCCCAGCATTTT.

This clone came up once. This chain uses TRBV11-2 with TRBJ2-3; D not certain. CDR1 and CDR2 (germline): SGHAT, FQNNGV. The ends were cut back, 5 bases at V and 6 bases at J, with 9 bases in the middle. This CDR3 has 12 residues. CDR3 DNA sequence: TGTGCCAGCAGCCCCAATTTGGATACGCAGTATTTT. Protein: CASSPNLDTQYF.

The gene calls are TRBV11-3 and TRBJ2-3; D gene uncertain. Trimming shortened V by 1 base and J by 4 bases, and 3 bases separated the two germline ends. The CDR3 sequence is 12 residues long. The germline V gene has CDR1 SGHNT and CDR2 YENEEA. This CDR3 is CASSLAADTQYF. The CDR3 DNA is TGTGCCAGCAGCTTAGCGGCAGATACGCAGTATTTT. The variable domain in full, with the rest retrieved from reference TRBV11-3 and TRBJ2-3, is EAGVVQSPRYKIIEKKQPVAFWCNPISGHNTLYWYLQNLGQGPELLIRYENEEAVDDSQLPKDRFSAERLKGVDSTLKIQPAELGDSAVYLCASSLAADTQYFGPGTRLTVL.

The chain joins TRBV19 to TRBJ2-6; TRBD1 is a possible D gene (6 bases). CDR3 length: 15 residues. V lost 7 bases to trimming and J lost 2 bases, with 12 bases between them. Germline V gene lookup returns CDR1 LNHDA and CDR2 SQIVND (reference sequence). DNA for the CDR3: TGTGCCAGTACCGGACAGATGACTGGGGCCAACGTCCTGACTTTC. It is translated as CASTGQMTGANVLTF.

The chain joins TRBV7-3 to TRBJ2-1; possibly TRBD1 for D (6 bases). The germline V gene has CDR1 SGHTA and CDR2 FQGTGA. Between the trimmed V and J ends, which lost 6 bases and 0 bases, there was a span of 15 bases. The CDR3 has 16 amino acids. The CDR3 is CASSTGFPSSYNEQFF. CDR3 coding DNA: TGTGCCAGCAGTACAGGGTTCCCGAGCTCCTACAATGAGCAGTTCTTC. The complete variable domain, with remaining parts taken from reference TRBV7-3 and TRBJ2-1, reads GAGVSQTPSNKVTEKGKYVELRCDPISGHTALYWYRQSLGQGPEFLIYFQGTGAADDSGLPNDRFFAVRPEGSVSTLKIQRTERGDSAVYLCASSTGFPSSYNEQFFGPGTRLTVL.